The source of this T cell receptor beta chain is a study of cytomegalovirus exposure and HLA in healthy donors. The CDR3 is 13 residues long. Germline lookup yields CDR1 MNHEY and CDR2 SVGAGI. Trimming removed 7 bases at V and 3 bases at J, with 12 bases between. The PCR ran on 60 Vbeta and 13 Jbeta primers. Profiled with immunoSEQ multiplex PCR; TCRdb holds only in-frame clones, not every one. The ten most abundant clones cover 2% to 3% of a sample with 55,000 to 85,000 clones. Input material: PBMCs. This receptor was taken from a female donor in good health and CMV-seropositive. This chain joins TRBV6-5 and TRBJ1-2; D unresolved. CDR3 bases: TGTGCCAGCACGCCCGGGGATCACTATGGCTACACCTTC. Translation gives CASTPGDHYGYTF.